What follows are 22 T cell receptor beta chains derived from one specimen sequenced in a study of blood T cells in healthy people across ages. A sample-barcoded 5' primer and a J-beta primer mix were used in a second PCR of roughly 7 to 11 cycles. TCRdb re-called the 5' RACE reads with MiXCR, one entry per CDR3 protein. The sample includes 550,000 to 800,000 distinct CDR3 sequences, roughly 21% of them seen just once. Sequenced: blood. Receptors originate from a man in his 70s in good health.

The chain uses TRBV29-1 and TRBJ2-3; D ambiguous. The CDR3 length is 12 residues. Trimming left V 7 bases short and J 9 bases short, with 17 bases between. CDR1 SQVTM and CDR2 ANQGSEA come from the germline V gene. CDR3: CSGGSVEKTQYF. The CDR3 DNA sequence: TGCAGCGGGGGATCGGTAGAAAAGACGCAGTATTTT.

This chain joins TRBV29-1 and TRBJ2-2; 7 positions agree with TRBD1. CDR3 length equals 15 residues. The junction had 8 bases not matched to a gene; V was cut back by 4 bases and J by 3 bases. Germline CDR1 is SQVTM and CDR2 is ANQGSEA. CDR3 in DNA: TGCAGCGTTGTCCTGCTACAGGGGTACACCGGGGAGCTGTTTTTT. It translates to CSVVLLQGYTGELFF.

The V gene is TRBV7-2, the J gene TRBJ2-7, with 8 bases identical to TRBD1. The V gene's germline CDR1 is SGHTA and CDR2 FQGNSA. The CDR3 runs to 15 residues. The trim removed 6 bases at V and 0 bases at J, leaving 7 bases unmatched. The CDR3 DNA sequence: TGTGCCAGCAGTCAGGACAGGGCGAGCTCCTACGAGCAGTACTTC. Translating it yields CASSQDRASSYEQYF.

The chain combines TRBV15 with TRBJ2-5, with 11 bases fitting TRBD2. The J call is in doubt because the DNA end fits TRBJ2-1 better. The germline V gene has CDR1 LNHNV and CDR2 YYDKDF (reference sequence). The CDR3 has 15 amino acids. This chain's CDR3 is CATSKTGTSGNEQFF. In DNA, the CDR3 is TGTGCCACCAGCAAAACCGGGACTAGCGGCAATGAGCAGTTCTTC.

This clonotype was detected many times. The chain uses TRBV15 and TRBJ2-4; tentatively, D is TRBD1 or TRBD2 (5 bases each). This CDR3 spans 13 amino acids. Trimming left V 1 base short and J 8 bases short, with 9 bases between. Germline CDR1 reads LNHNV; CDR2 reads YYDKDF (reference sequence). This CDR3 is CATSRGGVDIQYF. CDR3 sequence (DNA): TGTGCCACCAGCAGAGGAGGGGTGGACATTCAGTACTTC.

This clonotype showed up just a few times. The chain joins TRBV20-1 to TRBJ2-5; 7 bases match TRBD1. V dropped 7 bases and J dropped 2; count of bases not matched to a gene: 1. Per the germline V gene, CDR1 is DFQATT and CDR2 is SNEGSKA (reference sequence). The CDR3 is made up of 11 amino acids. The CDR3 bases are TGCAGTGGGACAGGACAAGAGACCCAGTACTTC. Encoded protein: CSGTGQETQYF.

The chain recombines TRBV11-2 with TRBJ1-1; 8 nucleotides agree with TRBD1. This CDR3 is built from 14 residues. V shed 5 bases, J shed 4 bases, and the junction held 6 bases outside the gene matches. Germline CDR1 and CDR2: SGHAT and FQNNGV. The CDR3 DNA is TGTGCCAGCAGCCGACAGGGGAGGAGCACTGAAGCTTTCTTT. Amino acid sequence: CASSRQGRSTEAFF.

This clonotype was detected a few times. The chain combines TRBV20-1 with TRBJ2-7; 8 positions match TRBD1. The germline V gene has CDR1 DFQATT and CDR2 SNEGSKA (reference sequence). The CDR3 runs 13 residues. CDR3 protein: CSAISRQGYEQYF. In DNA, the CDR3 is TGCAGCGCCATTTCCCGACAGGGGTACGAGCAGTACTTC.

This clonotype came up a few times. This chain uses TRBV20-1 with TRBJ2-3; possibly TRBD1 for D (5 bases). V was pared by 3 bases and J by 3 bases, with 7 bases between. The CDR3 runs to 12 residues. Germline CDR1 reads DFQATT; CDR2 reads SNEGSKA (reference sequence). The CDR3 sequence: CSASRQTDTQYF. CDR3 DNA: TGCAGTGCTAGCCGACAGACAGATACGCAGTATTTT.

V is TRBV29-1 and J is TRBJ2-7; D gene unclear. From germline, CDR1 is SQVTM and CDR2 ANQGSEA. This CDR3 spans 11 amino acids. The V end was cut by 5 bases, the J end by 6 bases, with 11 bases between. CDR3 sequence (DNA): TGCAGCGTTAACAGCGCAGGCGAGCAGTACTTC. As protein: CSVNSAGEQYF.

In this sample, this clonotype turned up a few times. As DNA, the CDR3 is TGTGCCAGCAGTAACAGGAACTCTGGGGCCAACGTCCTGACTTTC. Translation: CASSNRNSGANVLTF. The chain recombines TRBV6-5 with TRBJ2-6; D might be TRBD1 (5 bases). The V and J ends lost 5 bases and 0 bases respectively, with 8 bases between them. CDR1 and CDR2 (germline): MNHEY, SVGAGI. The CDR3 contains 15 residues.

The chain joins TRBV19 to TRBJ2-5; 14 bases align to TRBD2. The V segment lost 3 bases and the J segment 5 bases; nucleotides outside the gene matches: 5. Germline CDR1 and CDR2: LNHDA and SQIVND (reference sequence). CDR3 size: 16 residues. This CDR3 reads CASSIRLAGGRETQYF. DNA of the CDR3: TGTGCCAGTAGTATCCGACTAGCGGGAGGGCGGGAGACCCAGTACTTC.

V and J are TRBV6-5 and TRBJ1-4, with 10 bases that match TRBD1. The CDR3 is made up of 15 amino acids. Unmatched junction bases numbered 11, after V lost 6 bases and J lost 10 bases. Looked up from germline, CDR1 is MNHEY and CDR2 is SVGAGI. CDR3: CASSRLDRGHVKLFF. The DNA of the CDR3 is TGTGCCAGCAGCCGACTTGACAGGGGGCACGTAAAACTGTTTTTT.

CDR3 nucleotides: TGCGCCAGCAGCTCGGGACTAGCGGGAGAAAATGAGCAGTTCTTC. Translation gives CASSSGLAGENEQFF. The chain is built from TRBV5-1 and TRBJ2-5; TRBD2 agrees at 14 bases. TRBJ2-1 explains the end of the DNA better; the J call may be wrong. This CDR3 is 15 amino acids long. CDR1 SGHRS and CDR2 YFSETQ come from the germline V gene.

The CDR3 DNA follows: TGTGCCAGCAGCTTAGGTGGACAGGGGGCACAGGAGCAGTTCTTC. As protein: CASSLGGQGAQEQFF. V and J are TRBV7-2 and TRBJ2-1; 11 bases line up with TRBD1. The CDR3 covers 15 residues. V was pared by 1 base and J by 10 bases, with 6 bases of the junction left unmatched. Germline V CDR1 and CDR2: SGHTA, FQGNSA.

This clonotype was seen a handful of times. The chain uses TRBV7-9 and TRBJ2-7; D unclear. The DNA end is more similar to TRBJ2-1, so the J call may be wrong. This CDR3 comprises 11 residues. The V gene's germline CDR1 is SEHNR and CDR2 FQNEAQ (reference sequence). The CDR3 sequence: CASSPKGEQFF. DNA for the CDR3: TGTGCCAGCAGCCCAAAAGGGGAGCAGTTCTTC.

The chain has TRBV7-2 and TRBJ2-5; 7 positions agree with TRBD1. The CDR3 covers 15 residues. Trimming cost V 2 bases and J 2 bases; bases outside gene matches: 5. Per germline, CDR1 SGHTA and CDR2 FQGNSA. CDR3 protein: CASSLQPGQQETQYF. The DNA for the CDR3 is TGTGCCAGCAGCTTACAACCGGGACAGCAAGAGACCCAGTACTTC.

This clonotype has more than one count but fewer than ten. The J gene is TRBJ2-5, the V gene TRBV5-1; D perhaps matches TRBD2 (5 bases). The DNA end lines up better with TRBJ2-1; the J call may be wrong. Germline CDR1 and CDR2: SGHRS and YFSETQ. This CDR3 contains 16 residues. CDR3 loop: CASSSPHGNFGNEQFF. The CDR3 DNA sequence: TGCGCCAGCAGCTCTCCGCACGGGAACTTTGGCAATGAGCAGTTCTTC.

The table lists this clonotype with a few counts. The chain joins TRBV6-2 or TRBV6-3 to TRBJ2-7; D may be TRBD1 (5 bases). V lost 6 bases and J 3 bases, leaving 21 bases between the germline ends. Germline CDR1 and CDR2: MNHEY and SVGEGT. CDR3 length: 16 amino acids. The chain's CDR3 is CASSPHRAGPIYEQYF. CDR3 nucleotide sequence: TGTGCCAGCAGCCCACACCGGGCAGGGCCCATCTACGAGCAGTACTTC.

The chain joins TRBV20-1 to TRBJ2-5; 8 nucleotides match TRBD2. This CDR3 is 16 amino acids long. J lost 0 bases, V lost 0 bases, and 6 bases had no gene match. In germline, CDR1 is DFQATT, CDR2 SNEGSKA (reference sequence). CDR3 DNA: TGCAGTGCTAGAGACACTGAGCGGGAGTACCAAGAGACCCAGTACTTC. Its translation is CSARDTEREYQETQYF.

This clonotype has a count of ten or more. The chain combines TRBV2 with TRBJ2-3; TRBD2 is a possible D gene (5 bases). Germline V CDR1 and CDR2: SNHLY, FYNNEI. V shed 3 bases and J shed 5 bases, with 15 bases lying between them. CDR3 length equals 15 residues. CDR3 residues: CASSDVGVSQDTQYF. The CDR3 coding sequence is TGTGCCAGCAGTGATGTGGGAGTTTCCCAAGATACGCAGTATTTT.

This chain joins TRBV4-1 and TRBJ2-1, with 9 bases that match TRBD2. The DNA end favors TRBJ2-7, so the J call may be wrong. The CDR3 spans 14 residues. The germline V gene encodes CDR1 MGHRA and CDR2 YSYEKL. The CDR3 protein is CASSQALAGYEQYF. The CDR3 DNA sequence: TGCGCCAGCAGCCAGGCACTAGCGGGCTACGAGCAGTACTTC.